This is a list of T cell receptor beta chains from one sample in a study of blood T cell repertoires in COVID-19. TCRdb's copy holds only in-frame clones and misses some; the assay was immunoSEQ multiplex PCR. The repertoire includes approximately 140,000 clones, around nine tenths of them detected once, and roughly a tenth sits in the top ten. Sequenced material: peripheral blood. These receptors came from a man between 45 and 60 years old with active or convalescent COVID-19. The CDR3 runs from the conserved cysteine through the conserved F or W. The order of the fields is D gene, V gene, J gene, clone size, CDR3 protein, CDR3 DNA. A D gene is named only where the DNA matches it firmly. Size values are once, few and many counts, or a class for expanded clones, and some rows have none.

-	TRBV7-2	TRBJ2-2	-	CASSSEGLRTGELFF	TGTGCCAGCAGCTCGGAGGGCCTCAGAACCGGGGAGCTGTTTTTT
TRBD1	TRBV19	TRBJ1-1	-	CASRFDRGGNTEAFF	TGTGCCAGTAGATTCGACAGGGGCGGGAACACTGAAGCTTTCTTT
TRBD1	TRBV9	TRBJ2-7	-	CASSVDWDSSYEQYF	TGTGCCAGCAGCGTAGATTGGGACAGTTCCTACGAGCAGTACTTC
-	TRBV28	TRBJ1-4	-	CASSLSGSSGKLFF	TGTGCCAGCAGTTTATCGGGGAGTTCAGGAAAACTGTTTTTT
TRBD1	TRBV5-4	TRBJ1-2	-	CASSLTGGLWGYTF	TGTGCCAGCAGCTTGACAGGGGGTCTGTGGGGCTACACCTTC
-	TRBV18	TRBJ2-7	-	CASSDDRIEQYF	TGTGCCAGCTCAGACGACAGAATCGAGCAGTACTTC
TRBD2	TRBV2	TRBJ2-7	few	CASSAVSVAGATF	TGTGCCAGCAGTGCCGTCTCGGTTGCGGGAGCCACGTTC
TRBD1	TRBV6-5	TRBJ1-5	-	CASRRQGNSNQPQHF	TGTGCCAGCAGGCGACAGGGGAATAGCAATCAGCCCCAGCATTTT
TRBD1	TRBV6-5	TRBJ1-2	-	CASSLDRRYGYTF	TGTGCCAGCAGTCTGGACAGGCGGTATGGCTACACCTTC
TRBD2	TRBV7-3	TRBJ2-1	-	CASSLAGGSLGEQFF	TGTGCCAGCAGCTTAGCGGGAGGCAGCCTGGGGGAGCAGTTCTTC
TRBD1	TRBV7-8	TRBJ2-5	-	CASSPWPRDSQETQYF	TGTGCCAGCAGCCCCTGGCCTCGGGACAGTCAAGAGACCCAGTACTTC
-	TRBV5-4	TRBJ2-1	-	CASSLAPESSYNEQFF	TGTGCCAGCAGCTTGGCCCCAGAAAGCTCCTACAATGAGCAGTTCTTC
TRBD1	TRBV19	TRBJ1-1	-	CASIRTGWNTEAFF	TGTGCCAGTATAAGGACAGGGTGGAACACTGAAGCTTTCTTT
TRBD2	TRBV18	TRBJ2-7	few	CASSSSGGPREQYF	TGTGCCAGCTCTTCTTCGGGAGGGCCGCGCGAGCAGTACTTC
-	TRBV2	TRBJ1-2	-	CASRAEVSLYGYTF	TGTGCCAGCAGGGCCGAGGTTTCTCTCTATGGCTACACCTTC
-	TRBV5-1	TRBJ2-3	few	CASSYTSGGIVDTQYF	TGCGCCAGCAGCTATACTAGTGGCGGGATTGTAGATACGCAGTATTTT
-	TRBV9	TRBJ2-3	-	CASSLGTLSTDTQYF	TGTGCCAGCAGCCTCGGGACATTAAGCACAGATACGCAGTATTTT
TRBD2	TRBV9	TRBJ2-5	once	CASSPGILAGGPGQTQYF	TGTGCCAGCAGCCCAGGCATACTAGCGGGAGGGCCCGGGCAGACCCAGTACTTC
TRBD1	TRBV12-3/TRBV12-4	TRBJ1-4	-	CASSWTGDEKLFF	TGTGCCAGCAGTTGGACAGGGGATGAAAAACTGTTTTTT
TRBD2	TRBV19	TRBJ2-7	-	CASSFRDYLNEQYF	TGTGCCAGTAGTTTCCGGGACTACCTAAACGAGCAGTACTTC
TRBD1	TRBV9	TRBJ2-1	-	CASSAGTGVGEQFF	TGTGCCAGCAGCGCCGGGACAGGGGTTGGTGAGCAGTTCTTC
-	TRBV30	TRBJ2-1	-	CAWSVVGGSSSYNEQFF	TGTGCCTGGAGTGTAGTGGGTGGGAGTAGCTCCTACAATGAGCAGTTCTTC
-	TRBV7-3	TRBJ1-6	-	CASSLTGGVNSPLHF	TGTGCCAGCAGCTTAACAGGGGGAGTTAATTCACCCCTCCACTTT
TRBD1	TRBV18	TRBJ2-7	-	CASSGTGTSYEQYF	TGTGCCAGCTCGGGGACAGGTACCTCCTACGAGCAGTACTTC
-	TRBV6-6	TRBJ1-1	-	CASSLVPGVLGTEAFF	TGTGCCAGCAGTTTAGTCCCAGGGGTCTTAGGCACTGAAGCTTTCTTT
TRBD1	TRBV12-5	TRBJ2-5	-	CASGFGWGQGAGETQYF	TGTGCTAGTGGTTTTGGATGGGGCCAGGGGGCCGGAGAGACCCAGTACTTC
TRBD1	TRBV28	TRBJ1-2	few	CASSPRDRGPTANYGYTF	TGTGCCAGCAGTCCACGGGACAGGGGGCCGACAGCTAACTATGGCTACACCTTC
TRBD1	TRBV28	TRBJ1-2	-	CASSSRQGAVYGYTF	TGTGCCAGCAGTTCACGACAGGGGGCGGTCTATGGCTACACCTTC
-	TRBV18	TRBJ2-7	once	CASSPYRATYEQYF	TGTGCCAGCTCACCCTACAGGGCGACCTACGAGCAGTACTTC
-	TRBV2	TRBJ1-4	-	CASRLDLNWEKLFF	TGTGCCAGCAGACTAGACCTAAACTGGGAAAAACTGTTTTTT
-	TRBV7-8	TRBJ2-2	-	CASSSHRTESNTGELFF	TGTGCCAGCAGCTCCCACCGGACAGAGAGTAACACCGGGGAGCTGTTTTTT
-	TRBV27	TRBJ1-6	-	CASSLVGGSGNSPLHF	TGTGCCAGCAGTTTAGTAGGGGGATCGGGAAATTCACCCCTCCACTTT
TRBD1	TRBV5-1	TRBJ2-7	-	CASSRGQASYEQYF	TGCGCCAGCAGCAGGGGACAGGCCTCCTACGAGCAGTACTTC
-	TRBV21-1	TRBJ1-4	-	CASSATGARANEKLFF	TGTGCCAGCAGCGCAACAGGGGCGCGGGCTAATGAAAAACTGTTTTTT
TRBD1	TRBV4-3	TRBJ2-3	-	CASSQDPTGSWGTDTQYF	TGCGCCAGCAGCCAAGATCCGACAGGGTCTTGGGGCACAGATACGCAGTATTTT
-	TRBV9	TRBJ1-6	-	CASSVETAINSPLHF	TGTGCCAGCAGCGTAGAGACAGCTATCAATTCACCCCTCCACTTT
TRBD1	TRBV28	TRBJ1-1	-	CASRGTGGTEAFF	TGTGCCAGCAGAGGGACAGGGGGCACTGAAGCTTTCTTT
-	TRBV7-2	TRBJ1-6	-	CASSLGETNNSPLHF	TGTGCCAGCAGCTTAGGGGAGACGAATAATTCACCCCTCCACTTT
-	TRBV6-5	TRBJ2-5	once	CASSYSRQGRETQYF	TGTGCCAGCAGTTACTCGAGGCAGGGTAGGGAGACCCAGTACTTC
TRBD1	TRBV7-9	TRBJ1-1	-	CASSWDRGGRVTEAFF	TGTGCCAGCAGCTGGGACAGGGGCGGGCGTGTCACTGAAGCTTTCTTT
TRBD2	TRBV9	TRBJ2-3	-	CASSVVLAGGADTQYF	TGTGCCAGCAGCGTAGTGTTAGCGGGAGGCGCGGATACGCAGTATTTT
TRBD1	TRBV7-6	TRBJ1-5	-	CASSFRQGGNQPQHF	TGTGCCAGCAGCTTCCGACAGGGAGGTAATCAGCCCCAGCATTTT